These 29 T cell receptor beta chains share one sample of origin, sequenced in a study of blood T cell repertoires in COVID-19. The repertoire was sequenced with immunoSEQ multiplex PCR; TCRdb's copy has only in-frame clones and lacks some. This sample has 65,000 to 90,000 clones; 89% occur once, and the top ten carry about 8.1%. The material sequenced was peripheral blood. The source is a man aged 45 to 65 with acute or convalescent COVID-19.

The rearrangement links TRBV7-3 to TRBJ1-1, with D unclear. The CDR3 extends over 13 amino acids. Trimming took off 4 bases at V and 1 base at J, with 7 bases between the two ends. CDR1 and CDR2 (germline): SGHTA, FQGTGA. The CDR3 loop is CASSSGRNTEAFF. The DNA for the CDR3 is TGTGCCAGCAGCTCCGGTCGGAACACTGAAGCTTTCTTT.

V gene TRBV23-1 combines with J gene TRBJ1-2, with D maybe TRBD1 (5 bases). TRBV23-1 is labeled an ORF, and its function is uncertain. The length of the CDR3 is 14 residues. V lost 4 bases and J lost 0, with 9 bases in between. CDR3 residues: CASSRRGSNYGYTF. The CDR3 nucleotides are TGCGCCAGCAGTCGTAGGGGTTCTAACTATGGCTACACCTTC.

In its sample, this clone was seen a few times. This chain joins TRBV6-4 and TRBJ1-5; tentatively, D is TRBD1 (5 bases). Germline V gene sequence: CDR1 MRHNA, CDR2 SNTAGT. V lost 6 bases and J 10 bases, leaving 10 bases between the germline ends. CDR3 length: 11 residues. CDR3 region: CASRAGTPQHF. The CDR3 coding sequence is TGTGCCAGCAGAGCCGGGACTCCCCAGCATTTT.

In nucleotides, the CDR3 is TGTGCTAGTGGTCAGGGACAGGGGTGGACTGAAGCTTTCTTT. Translated: CASGQGQGWTEAFF. V usage is TRBV12-5 and J usage is TRBJ1-1; 10 bases agree with TRBD1. With 5 bases clipped from V and 5 bases from J, the junction kept 5 bases outside the gene matches. Germline CDR1 is LGHNT and CDR2 is FRNRAP. The CDR3 is made up of 14 amino acids. Full variable domain (rest looked up from reference TRBV12-5 and TRBJ1-1): DARVTQTPRHKVTEMGQEVTMRCQPILGHNTVFWYRQTMMQGLELLAYFRNRAPLDDSGMPKDRFSAEMPDATLATLKIQPSEPRDSAVYFCASGQGQGWTEAFFGQGTRLTVV.

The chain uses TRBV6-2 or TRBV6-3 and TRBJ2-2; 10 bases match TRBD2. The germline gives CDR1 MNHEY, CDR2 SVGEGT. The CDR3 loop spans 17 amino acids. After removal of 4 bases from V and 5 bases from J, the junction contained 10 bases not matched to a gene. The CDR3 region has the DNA TGTGCCAGCAGTTTTCCCAGCGGGGGGGCCGGAACCGGGGAGCTGTTTTTT. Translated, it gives CASSFPSGGAGTGELFF.

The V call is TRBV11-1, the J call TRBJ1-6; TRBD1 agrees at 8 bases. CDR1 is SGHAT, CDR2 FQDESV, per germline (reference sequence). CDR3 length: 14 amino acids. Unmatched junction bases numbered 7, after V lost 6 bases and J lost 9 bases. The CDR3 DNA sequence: TGTGCCAGCAGTTCCCAGGGGGCGAGTTCACCCCTCCACTTT. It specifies CASSSQGASSPLHF.

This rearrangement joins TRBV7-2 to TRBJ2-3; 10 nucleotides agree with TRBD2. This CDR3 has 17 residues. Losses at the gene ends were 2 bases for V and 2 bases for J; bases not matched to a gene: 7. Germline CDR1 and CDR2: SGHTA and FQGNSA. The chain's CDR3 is CASSLLASGGYTDTQYF. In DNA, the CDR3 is TGTGCCAGCAGCTTATTAGCTAGCGGGGGATACACAGATACGCAGTATTTT.

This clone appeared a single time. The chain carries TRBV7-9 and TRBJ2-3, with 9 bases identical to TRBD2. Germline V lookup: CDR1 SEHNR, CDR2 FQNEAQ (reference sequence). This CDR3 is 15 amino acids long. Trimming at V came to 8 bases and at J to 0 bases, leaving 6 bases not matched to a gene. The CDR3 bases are TGTGCCAGCGGTCCTAGCGGGGCTAGCACAGATACGCAGTATTTT. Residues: CASGPSGASTDTQYF.

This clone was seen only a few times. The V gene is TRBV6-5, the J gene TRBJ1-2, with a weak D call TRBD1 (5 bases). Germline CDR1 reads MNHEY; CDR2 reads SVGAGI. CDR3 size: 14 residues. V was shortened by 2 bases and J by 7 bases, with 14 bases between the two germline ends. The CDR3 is CASSYVRGVGGYTF. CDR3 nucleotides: TGTGCCAGCAGTTACGTAAGGGGCGTAGGTGGCTACACCTTC.

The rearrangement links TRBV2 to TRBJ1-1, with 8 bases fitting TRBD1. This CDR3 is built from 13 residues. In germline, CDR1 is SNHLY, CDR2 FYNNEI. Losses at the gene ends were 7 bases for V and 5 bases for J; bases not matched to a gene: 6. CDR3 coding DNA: TGTGCCAGCACCGGACAGGGAGGGACTGAAGCTTTCTTT. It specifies CASTGQGGTEAFF. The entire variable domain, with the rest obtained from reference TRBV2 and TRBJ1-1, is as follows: EPEVTQTPSHQVTQMGQEVILRCVPISNHLYFYWYRQILGQKVEFLVSFYNNEISEKSEIFDDQFSVERPDGSNFTLKIRSTKLEDSAMYFCASTGQGGTEAFFGQGTRLTVV.

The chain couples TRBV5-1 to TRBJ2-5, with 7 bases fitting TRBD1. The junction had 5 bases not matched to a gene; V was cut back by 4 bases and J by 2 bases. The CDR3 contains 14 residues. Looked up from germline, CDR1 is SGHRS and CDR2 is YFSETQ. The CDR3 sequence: CASSRGRGQETQYF. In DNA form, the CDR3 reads TGCGCCAGCAGCCGTGGCAGGGGGCAAGAGACCCAGTACTTC.

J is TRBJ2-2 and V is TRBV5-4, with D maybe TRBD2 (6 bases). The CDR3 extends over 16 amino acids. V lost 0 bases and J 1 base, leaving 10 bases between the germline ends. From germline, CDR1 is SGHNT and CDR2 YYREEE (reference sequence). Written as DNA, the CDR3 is TGTGCCAGCAGCTTGGGGCGAGCGGGGAACACCGGGGAGCTGTTTTTT. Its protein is CASSLGRAGNTGELFF.

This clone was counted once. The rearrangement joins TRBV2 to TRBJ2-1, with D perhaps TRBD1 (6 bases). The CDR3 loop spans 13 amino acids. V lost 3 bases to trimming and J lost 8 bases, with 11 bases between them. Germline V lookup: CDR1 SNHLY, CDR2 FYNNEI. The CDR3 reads CASSDRGLDEQFF. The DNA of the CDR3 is TGTGCCAGCAGTGACAGGGGTCTCGATGAGCAGTTCTTC.

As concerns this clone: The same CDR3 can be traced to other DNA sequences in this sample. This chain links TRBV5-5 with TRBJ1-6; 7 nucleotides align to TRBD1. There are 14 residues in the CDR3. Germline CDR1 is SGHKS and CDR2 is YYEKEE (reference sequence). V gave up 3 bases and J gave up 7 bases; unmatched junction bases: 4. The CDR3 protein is CASSSRDSNSPLHF. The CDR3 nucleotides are TGTGCCAGCAGCTCCCGGGACAGCAATTCACCCCTCCACTTT.

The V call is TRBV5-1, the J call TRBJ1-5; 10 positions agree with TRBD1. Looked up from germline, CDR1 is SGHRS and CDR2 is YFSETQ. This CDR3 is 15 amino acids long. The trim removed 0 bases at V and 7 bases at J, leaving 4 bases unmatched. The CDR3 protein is CASSLGGQGFQPQHF. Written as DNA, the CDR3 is TGCGCCAGCAGCTTGGGGGGACAGGGGTTCCAGCCCCAGCATTTT.

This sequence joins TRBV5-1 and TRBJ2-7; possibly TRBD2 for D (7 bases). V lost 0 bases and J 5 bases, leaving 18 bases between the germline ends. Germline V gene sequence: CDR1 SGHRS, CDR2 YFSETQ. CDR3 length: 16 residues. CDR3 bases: TGCGCCAGCAGCTTGGCCAGGCTAGCGGCAGGGGACGAGCAGTACTTC. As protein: CASSLARLAAGDEQYF.

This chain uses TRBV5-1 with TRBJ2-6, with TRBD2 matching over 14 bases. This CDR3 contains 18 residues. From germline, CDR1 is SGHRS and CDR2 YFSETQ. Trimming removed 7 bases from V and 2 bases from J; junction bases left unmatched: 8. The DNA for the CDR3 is TGCGCCAGCGGTAAGACTAGCGGGGGGGCAGCTGGGGCCAACGTCCTGACTTTC. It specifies CASGKTSGGAAGANVLTF.

CDR3: CASTDRATEAFF. DNA of the CDR3: TGTGCCAGCACTGACAGGGCCACTGAAGCTTTCTTT. This chain joins TRBV13 and TRBJ1-1; 7 bases are shared with TRBD1. V lost 7 bases and J lost 4; bases outside the gene matches: 3. CDR3 length equals 12 residues. Germline CDR1 is PRHDT and CDR2 is FYEKMQ (reference sequence).

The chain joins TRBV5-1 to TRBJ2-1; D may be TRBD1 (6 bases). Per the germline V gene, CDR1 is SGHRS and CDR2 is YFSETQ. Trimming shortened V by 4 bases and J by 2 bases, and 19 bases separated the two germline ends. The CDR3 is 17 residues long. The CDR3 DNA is TGCGCCAGCAGCGGGCAGGGGCTCGTATCAACCTACAATGAGCAGTTCTTC. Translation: CASSGQGLVSTYNEQFF.

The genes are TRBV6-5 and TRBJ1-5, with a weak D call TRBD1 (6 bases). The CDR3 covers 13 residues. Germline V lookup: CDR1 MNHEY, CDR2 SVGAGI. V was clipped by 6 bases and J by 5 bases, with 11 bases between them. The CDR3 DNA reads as TGTGCCAGCAGCGACAGGTACGATCAGCCCCAGCATTTT. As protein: CASSDRYDQPQHF.

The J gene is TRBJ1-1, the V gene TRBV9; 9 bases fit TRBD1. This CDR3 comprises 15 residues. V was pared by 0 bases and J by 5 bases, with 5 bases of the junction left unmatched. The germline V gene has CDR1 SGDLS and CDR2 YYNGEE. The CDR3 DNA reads TGTGCCAGCAGCGTAGAGGACAGGGGAGGGACTGAAGCTTTCTTT. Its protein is CASSVEDRGGTEAFF.

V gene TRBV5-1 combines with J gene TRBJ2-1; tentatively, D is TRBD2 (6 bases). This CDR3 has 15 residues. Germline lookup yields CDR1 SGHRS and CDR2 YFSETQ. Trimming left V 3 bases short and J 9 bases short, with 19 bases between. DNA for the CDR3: TGCGCCAGCAGCTGCGGATCGACTAGTTGTAGTGAGCAGTTCTTC. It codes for CASSCGSTSCSEQFF.

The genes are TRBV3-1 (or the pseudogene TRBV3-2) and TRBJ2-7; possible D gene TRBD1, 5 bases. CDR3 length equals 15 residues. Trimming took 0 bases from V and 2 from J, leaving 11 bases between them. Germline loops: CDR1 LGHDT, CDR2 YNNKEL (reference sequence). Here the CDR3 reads CASSQDTRATYEQYF. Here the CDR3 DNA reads TGTGCCAGCAGCCAAGATACCAGGGCTACCTACGAGCAGTACTTC.

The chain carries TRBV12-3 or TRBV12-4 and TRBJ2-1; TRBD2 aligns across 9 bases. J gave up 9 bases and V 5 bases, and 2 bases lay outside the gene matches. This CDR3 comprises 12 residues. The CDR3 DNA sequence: TGTGCCAGCAGTCAAGCGGGGGGTGAGCAGTTCTTC. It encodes CASSQAGGEQFF.

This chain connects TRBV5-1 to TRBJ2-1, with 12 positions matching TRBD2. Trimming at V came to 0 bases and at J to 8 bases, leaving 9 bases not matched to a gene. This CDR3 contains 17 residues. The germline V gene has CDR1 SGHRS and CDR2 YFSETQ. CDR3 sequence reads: CASSLGLAGVGTDEQFF. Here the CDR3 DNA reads TGCGCCAGCAGCTTGGGACTAGCGGGGGTCGGAACGGATGAGCAGTTCTTC.

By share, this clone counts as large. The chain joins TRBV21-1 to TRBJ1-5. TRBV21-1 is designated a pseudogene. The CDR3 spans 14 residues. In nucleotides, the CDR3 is TGTGCCAGCAGCAATAAGGAGGCTGATCAGCCCCAGCATTTT. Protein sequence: CASSNKEADQPQHF.

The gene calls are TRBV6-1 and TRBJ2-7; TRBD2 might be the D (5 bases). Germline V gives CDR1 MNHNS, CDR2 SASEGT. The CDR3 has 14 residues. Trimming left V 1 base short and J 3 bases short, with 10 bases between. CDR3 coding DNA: TGTGCCAGCAGTGAAGTAGACGGGGACTACGAGCAGTACGTC. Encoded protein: CASSEVDGDYEQYV.

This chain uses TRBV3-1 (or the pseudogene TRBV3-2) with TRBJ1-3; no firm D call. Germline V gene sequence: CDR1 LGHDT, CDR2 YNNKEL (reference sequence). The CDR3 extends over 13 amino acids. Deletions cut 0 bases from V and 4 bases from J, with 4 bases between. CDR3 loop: CASSQDLGNTIYF. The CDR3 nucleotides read TGTGCCAGCAGCCAAGATCTCGGAAACACCATATATTTT.

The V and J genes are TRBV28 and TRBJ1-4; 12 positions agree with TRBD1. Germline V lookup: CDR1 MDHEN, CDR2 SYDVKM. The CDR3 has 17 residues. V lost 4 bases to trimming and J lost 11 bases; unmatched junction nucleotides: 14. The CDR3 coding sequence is TGTGCCAGCAGTTGGAGGGGCCGGGACAGGGGGCATGGGAAACTGTTTTTT. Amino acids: CASSWRGRDRGHGKLFF.